These 9 T cell receptor beta chains were sequenced from one sample in a study of identical twins. MiXCR was run by TCRdb on the 5' RACE reads, yielding one entry per CDR3 protein. The sample holds hundreds of thousands of distinct CDR3 sequences; about 18% are singletons and the top ten take about an eighth. The data were also submitted as part of a second study, on T cells expressing NK-cell markers.

Sequenced input: PBMCs. The receptors derive from a woman aged 18-29 years in good health.

At least ten counts were recorded for this clonotype. This chain uses TRBV10-3 with TRBJ2-7; a weak D match, TRBD1 (5 bases). CDR3 length equals 12 residues. CDR1 is ENHRY and CDR2 is SYGVKD in the germline V gene. Trimming removed 2 bases from V and 3 bases from J, with 5 bases in between. The CDR3 is CAISEQGYEQYF. DNA of the CDR3: TGTGCCATCAGTGAGCAGGGCTACGAGCAGTACTTC.

V is TRBV29-1 and J is TRBJ2-3; 10 positions agree with TRBD1. J gave up 7 bases and V 4 bases, and 11 bases lay outside the gene matches. The V gene's germline CDR1 is SQVTM and CDR2 ANQGSEA. The CDR3 has 15 residues. The CDR3 DNA sequence: TGCAGCGTTGGTTTAGGCGGGGACAGGGGATATACGCAGTATTTT. Encoded protein: CSVGLGGDRGYTQYF.

This rearrangement joins TRBV12-5 to TRBJ1-5; tentatively, D is TRBD1 (5 bases). The CDR3 contains 15 residues. CDR1 LGHNT and CDR2 FRNRAP come from the germline V gene. V was clipped by 7 bases and J by 0 bases, with 13 bases between them. The CDR3 reads CASAAAGNSNQPQHF. DNA of the CDR3: TGTGCTAGTGCCGCAGCAGGGAATAGCAATCAGCCCCAGCATTTT.

This clonotype was observed a handful of times. The CDR3 region has the DNA TGTGCCAGCAGTAGGGACAGGGGACATGGCTACACCTTC. Translation gives CASSRDRGHGYTF. The V gene is TRBV12-3 or TRBV12-4, the J gene TRBJ1-2; 10 bases agree with TRBD1. After removal of 5 bases from V and 6 bases from J, the junction contained 3 bases not matched to a gene. CDR3 size: 13 residues.

The sample holds a few counts of this clonotype. V usage is TRBV7-6 and J usage is TRBJ2-1; 11 nucleotides align to TRBD2. CDR3 length: 14 residues. V lost 4 bases, J lost 7 bases, and 3 bases stayed unmatched. Germline V gene lookup returns CDR1 SGHVS and CDR2 FNYEAQ. The CDR3 region is CASSYSGRGNEQFF. The CDR3 DNA reads TGTGCCAGCAGCTATAGCGGGAGGGGTAATGAGCAGTTCTTC.

V gene TRBV10-3 combines with J gene TRBJ1-6; no clear D. This CDR3 is 12 amino acids long. V was pared by 7 bases and J by 13 bases, with 14 bases between. Germline CDR1 is ENHRY and CDR2 is SYGVKD. The CDR3 bases are TGTGCCATCAAGGGTCTTGTTGCCCCCCTCCACTTT. This sequence encodes CAIKGLVAPLHF.

This clonotype has a handful of counts. The V gene is TRBV15, the J gene TRBJ1-1; D unclear. Trimming stripped 0 bases from V and 6 bases from J, with 11 bases between. The CDR3 consists of 14 residues. Germline V gene data show CDR1 as LNHNV and CDR2 as YYDKDF (reference sequence). The CDR3 is CATSRDRPGAEAFF. CDR3 nucleotide sequence: TGTGCCACCAGCAGAGATCGTCCGGGCGCTGAAGCTTTCTTT.

This clonotype was seen only a few times. The rearrangement joins TRBV20-1 to TRBJ1-5, with a tentative D call TRBD1 (5 bases). V lost 3 bases, J lost 7 bases, and 16 bases lay in between. The CDR3 is 14 amino acids. Germline V gene sequence: CDR1 DFQATT, CDR2 SNEGSKA (reference sequence). This chain's CDR3 is CSASPTGAEQPQHF. The CDR3 bases are TGCAGTGCTAGTCCCACAGGAGCTGAACAGCCCCAGCATTTT.

This clonotype occurred a few times. This chain uses TRBV29-1 with TRBJ2-1, with 10 bases aligning to TRBD1. The CDR3 extends over 11 amino acids. Losses at the gene ends were 6 bases for V and 9 bases for J; bases not matched to a gene: 2. Germline V lookup: CDR1 SQVTM, CDR2 ANQGSEA. The DNA for the CDR3 is TGCAGCGTCGGACAGGGGGGTGAGCAGTTCTTC. Protein: CSVGQGGEQFF.